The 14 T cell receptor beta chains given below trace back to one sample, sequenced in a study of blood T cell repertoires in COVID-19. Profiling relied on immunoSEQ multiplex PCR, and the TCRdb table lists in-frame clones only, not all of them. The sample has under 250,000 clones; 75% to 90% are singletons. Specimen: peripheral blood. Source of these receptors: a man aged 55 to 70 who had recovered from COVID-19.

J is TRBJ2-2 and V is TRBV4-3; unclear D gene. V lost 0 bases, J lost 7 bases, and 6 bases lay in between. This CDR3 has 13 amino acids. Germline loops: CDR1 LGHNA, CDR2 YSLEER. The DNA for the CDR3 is TGCGCCAGCAGCCAAGATCTAGACGGGGAGCTGTTTTTT. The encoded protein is CASSQDLDGELFF.

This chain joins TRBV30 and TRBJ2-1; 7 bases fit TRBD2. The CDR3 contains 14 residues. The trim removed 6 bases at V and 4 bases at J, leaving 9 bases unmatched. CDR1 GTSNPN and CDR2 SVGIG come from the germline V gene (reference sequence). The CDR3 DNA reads TGTGCCTGCCGGAGGGGAGGGCCTTACAATGAGCAGTTCTTC. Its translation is CACRRGGPYNEQFF.

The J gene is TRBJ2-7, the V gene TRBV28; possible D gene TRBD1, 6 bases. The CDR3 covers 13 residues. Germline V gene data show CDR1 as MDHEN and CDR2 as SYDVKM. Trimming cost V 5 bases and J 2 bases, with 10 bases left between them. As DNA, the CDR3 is TGTGCCAGCAGTGTCAGGGGTACCTACGAGCAGTACTTC. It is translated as CASSVRGTYEQYF.

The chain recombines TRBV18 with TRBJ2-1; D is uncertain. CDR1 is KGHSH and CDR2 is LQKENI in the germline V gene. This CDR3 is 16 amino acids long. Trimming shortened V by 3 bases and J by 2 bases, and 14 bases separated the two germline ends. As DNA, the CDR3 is TGTGCCAGCTCACCCCTGATGCTAAGCCCCTACAATGAGCAGTTCTTC. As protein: CASSPLMLSPYNEQFF. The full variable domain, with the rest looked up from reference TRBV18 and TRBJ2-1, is NAGVMQNPRHLVRRRGQEARLRCSPMKGHSHVYWYRQLPEEGLKFMVYLQKENIIDESGMPKERFSAEFPKEGPSILRIQQVVRGDSAAYFCASSPLMLSPYNEQFFGPGTRLTVL.

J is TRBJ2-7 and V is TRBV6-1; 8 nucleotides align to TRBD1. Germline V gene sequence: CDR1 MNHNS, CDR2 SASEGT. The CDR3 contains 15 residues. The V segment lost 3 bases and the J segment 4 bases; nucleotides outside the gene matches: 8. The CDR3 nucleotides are TGTGCCAGCAGTGACAGAGGACAGGGTGGGTACGAGCAGTACTTC. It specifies CASSDRGQGGYEQYF.

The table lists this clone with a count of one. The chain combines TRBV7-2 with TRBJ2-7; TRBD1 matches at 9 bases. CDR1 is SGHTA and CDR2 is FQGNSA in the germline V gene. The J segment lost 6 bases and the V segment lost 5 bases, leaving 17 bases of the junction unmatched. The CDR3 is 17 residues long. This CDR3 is CASSLRRPGQGSGEQYF. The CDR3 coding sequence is TGTGCCAGCAGCCTCCGTCGGCCGGGACAGGGATCGGGCGAGCAGTACTTC.

In DNA, the CDR3 is TGTGCCAGTAGTATAGATCGCGCAGATACGCAGTATTTT. Encoded protein: CASSIDRADTQYF. The chain uses TRBV19 and TRBJ2-3; unclear D gene. CDR3 length equals 13 residues. CDR1 LNHDA and CDR2 SQIVND come from the germline V gene (reference sequence). V lost 0 bases, J lost 4 bases, and 5 bases lay in between.

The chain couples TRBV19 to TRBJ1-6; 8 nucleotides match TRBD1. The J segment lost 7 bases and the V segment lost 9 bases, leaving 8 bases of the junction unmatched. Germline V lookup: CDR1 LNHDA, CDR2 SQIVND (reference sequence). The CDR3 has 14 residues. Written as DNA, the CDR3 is TGTGCCAGCGAGAAGACAGGGGCAAATTCACCCCTCCACTTT. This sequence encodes CASEKTGANSPLHF.

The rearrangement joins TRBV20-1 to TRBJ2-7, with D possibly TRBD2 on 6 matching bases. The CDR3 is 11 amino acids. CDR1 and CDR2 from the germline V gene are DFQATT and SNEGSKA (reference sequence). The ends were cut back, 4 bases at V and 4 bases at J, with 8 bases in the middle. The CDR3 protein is CSANGLYEQYF. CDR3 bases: TGCAGTGCTAACGGACTATACGAGCAGTACTTC.

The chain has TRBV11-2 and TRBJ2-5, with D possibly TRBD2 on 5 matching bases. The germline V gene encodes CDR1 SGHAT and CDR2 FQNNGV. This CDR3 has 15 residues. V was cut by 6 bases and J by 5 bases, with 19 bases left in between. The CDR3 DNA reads TGTGCCAGCAGATCTCCCGGCGGTCGGGGTGAGACCCAGTACTTC. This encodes CASRSPGGRGETQYF.

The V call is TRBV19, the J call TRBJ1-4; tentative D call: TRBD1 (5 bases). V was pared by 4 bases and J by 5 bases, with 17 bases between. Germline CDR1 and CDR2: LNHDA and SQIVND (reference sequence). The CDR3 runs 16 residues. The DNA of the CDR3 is TGTGCCAGTAGTAGGGGGGGTGGCGGCGAGAATGAAAAACTGTTTTTT. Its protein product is CASSRGGGGENEKLFF.

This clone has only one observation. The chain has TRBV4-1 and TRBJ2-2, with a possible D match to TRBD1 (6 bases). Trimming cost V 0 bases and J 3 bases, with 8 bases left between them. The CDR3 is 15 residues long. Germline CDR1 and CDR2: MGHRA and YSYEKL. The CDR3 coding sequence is TGCGCCAGCAGCCAAGAAGGGGGTTACACCGGGGAGCTGTTTTTT. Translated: CASSQEGGYTGELFF.

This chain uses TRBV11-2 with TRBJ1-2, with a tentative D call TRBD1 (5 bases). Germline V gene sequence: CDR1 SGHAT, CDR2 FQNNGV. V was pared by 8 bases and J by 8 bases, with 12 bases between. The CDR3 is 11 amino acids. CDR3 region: CASARGGGYTF. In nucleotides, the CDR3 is TGTGCCAGCGCAAGGGGTGGAGGCTACACCTTC.

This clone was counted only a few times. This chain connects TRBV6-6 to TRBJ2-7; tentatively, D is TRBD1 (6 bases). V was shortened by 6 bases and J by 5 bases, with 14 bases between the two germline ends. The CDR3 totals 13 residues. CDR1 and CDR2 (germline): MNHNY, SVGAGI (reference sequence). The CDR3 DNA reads TGTGCCAGCAGGGAAATACAGGGCCACGAGCAGTACTTC. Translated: CASREIQGHEQYF.